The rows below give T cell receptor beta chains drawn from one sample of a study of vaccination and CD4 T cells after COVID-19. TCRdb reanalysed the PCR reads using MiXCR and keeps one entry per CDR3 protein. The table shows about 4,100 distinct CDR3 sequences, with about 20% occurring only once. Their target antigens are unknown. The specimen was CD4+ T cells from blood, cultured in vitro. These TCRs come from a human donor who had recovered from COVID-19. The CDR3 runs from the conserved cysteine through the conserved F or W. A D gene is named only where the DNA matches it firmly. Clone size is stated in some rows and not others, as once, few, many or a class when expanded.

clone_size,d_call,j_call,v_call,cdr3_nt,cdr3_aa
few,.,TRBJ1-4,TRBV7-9,TGTGCCAGCATAGGACGAAGGGAAAAACTGTTTTTT,CASIGRREKLFF
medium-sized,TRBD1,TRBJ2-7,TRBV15,TGTGCCACCAGCAGAGATTGGAACAGGGGGAACGAGCAGTACTTC,CATSRDWNRGNEQYF
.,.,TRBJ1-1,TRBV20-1,TGCAGTGCTCTAGAGGGGGTCAACACTGAAGCTTTCTTT,CSALEGVNTEAFF
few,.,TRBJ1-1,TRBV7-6,TGTGCCAGCAGCTTAGGTGGGAAGAACACTGAAGCTTTCTTT,CASSLGGKNTEAFF
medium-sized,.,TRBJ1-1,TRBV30,TGTGCCTGGAGTGGGGGCTTTAACACTGAAGCTTTCTTT,CAWSGGFNTEAFF
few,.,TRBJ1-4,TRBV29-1,TGCAGCGTTGCAAGGGAAGGTGAAAAACTGTTTTTT,CSVAREGEKLFF
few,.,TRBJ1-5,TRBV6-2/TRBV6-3,TGTGCCTCGGCCTGGGGGGCGAATCAGCCCCAGCATTTT,CASAWGANQPQHF
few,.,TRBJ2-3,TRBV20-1,TGCAGTGCAAGCCCCCCGCCTGGGAGGGGGAGCACAGATACGCAGTATTTT,CSASPPPGRGSTDTQYF
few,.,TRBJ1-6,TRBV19,TGTGCCAGTAGTATAGGCACAGGCTCACATAATTCACCCCTCCACTTT,CASSIGTGSHNSPLHF
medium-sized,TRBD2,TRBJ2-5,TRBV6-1,TGTGCCAGCAGCCTTCTAGCGGGAGTCTCAGGGAAGACCCAGTACTTC,CASSLLAGVSGKTQYF
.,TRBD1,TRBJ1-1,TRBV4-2,TGTGCCAGCAACCAACGGACAGGGGATGAAGCTTTCTTT,CASNQRTGDEAFF
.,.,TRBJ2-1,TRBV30,TGTGCCTGGAACAAGGGTAGCGAGGCCTCCTACAATGAGCAGTTCTTC,CAWNKGSEASYNEQFF
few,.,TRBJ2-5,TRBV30,TGTGCCTGGACAGTTAAGGGGGGGACGGAGACCCAGTACTTC,CAWTVKGGTETQYF
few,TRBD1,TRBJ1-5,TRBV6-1,TGTGCCAGCAGTGGTAGGGGACAGGGGGCTAATCAGCCCCAGCATTTT,CASSGRGQGANQPQHF
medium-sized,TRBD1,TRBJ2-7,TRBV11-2,TGTGCCAGCAGCCTCCAGACAGGGAACTACGAGCAGTACTTC,CASSLQTGNYEQYF
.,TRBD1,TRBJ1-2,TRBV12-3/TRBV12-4,TGTGCCAGCAGGCCTACAGGGGGCAGGAGCTACACCTTC,CASRPTGGRSYTF
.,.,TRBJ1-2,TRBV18,TGTGCCAGCTCACCACCGGACAGACCTAACTATGGCTACACCTTC,CASSPPDRPNYGYTF
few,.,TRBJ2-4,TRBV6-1,TGTGCCAGCAGTGGCGTGGGGGAAAACATTCAGTACTTC,CASSGVGENIQYF
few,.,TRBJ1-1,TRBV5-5,.,CASILEGVSTEAFF
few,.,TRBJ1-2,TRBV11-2,TGTGCCAGCAGCTTAGCAGGGACGGAGGAGGTCTACCCCCTGGTTGATGGCTACACCTTC,CASSLAGTEEVYPLVDGYTF
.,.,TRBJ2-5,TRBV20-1,TGCAGTGCCCCACAGAGGGCCGGGGAGACCCAGTACTTC,CSAPQRAGETQYF
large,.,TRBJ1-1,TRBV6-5,TGTGCCAGCAGTTTCGGGGGAACTGAAGCTTTCTTT,CASSFGGTEAFF
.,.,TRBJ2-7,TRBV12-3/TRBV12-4,TGTGCCAGCAGCTACAGGGGGGGAGACCCCTACGAGCAGTACTTC,CASSYRGGDPYEQYF
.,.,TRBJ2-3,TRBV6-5,TGTGCCAGCAGTTTTAGCGCAGATACGCAGTATTTT,CASSFSADTQYF
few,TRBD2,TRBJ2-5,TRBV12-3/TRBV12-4,TGTGCCAGCAGGGGACCGGGACTAGCAACAGAGACCCAGTACTTC,CASRGPGLATETQYF
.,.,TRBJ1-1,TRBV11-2,TGTGCCAGCAGCTTAGACTGGACTGGAGAAGCTTTCTTT,CASSLDWTGEAFF
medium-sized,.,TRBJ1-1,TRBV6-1,TGTGCCAGCAGCTCACGACAGTCTGACACTGAAGCTTTCTTT,CASSSRQSDTEAFF
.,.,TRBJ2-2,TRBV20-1,TGCAGTGCCCTCCTGGGCGCCGGCACCGGGGAGCTGTTTTTT,CSALLGAGTGELFF
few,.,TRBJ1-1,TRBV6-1,TGTGCCAGCAGACCCCAACAGGGAGGAACTGAAGCTTTCTTT,CASRPQQGGTEAFF
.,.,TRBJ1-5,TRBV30,TGTGCCTGGAGTGACACCAATCAGCCCCAGCATTTT,CAWSDTNQPQHF
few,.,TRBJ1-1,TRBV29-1,TGCAGCGTTCGGACACCTTCCAACACTGAAGCTTTCTTT,CSVRTPSNTEAFF
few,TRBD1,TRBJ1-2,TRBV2,TGTGCCAGCAGTGAAGTCCAGATTAGGGACAGGGCTAACTATGGCTACACCTTC,CASSEVQIRDRANYGYTF
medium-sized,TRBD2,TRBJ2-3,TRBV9,TGTGCCAGCAGCGTAGAAGGCAGCGGGAGATTGGGTACGCAGTATTTT,CASSVEGSGRLGTQYF
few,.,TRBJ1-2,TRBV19,TGTGCCAGTAGTATTGATCAGGGGCGAGGCTACACCTTC,CASSIDQGRGYTF
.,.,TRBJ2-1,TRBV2,TGTGCCAGCATGGGCAGAATTTACAATGAGCAGTTCTTC,CASMGRIYNEQFF
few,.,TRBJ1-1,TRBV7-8,TGTGCCAGCAGCTTACCAGGGGTTAGGAACACTGAAGCTTTCTTT,CASSLPGVRNTEAFF
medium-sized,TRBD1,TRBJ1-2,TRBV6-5,TGTGCCAGCAGTTCGGGACAGGGGGACTATGGCTACACCTTC,CASSSGQGDYGYTF
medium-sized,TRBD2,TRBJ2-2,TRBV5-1,TGCGCCAGCAGCCCGGGACTAGCGAACACCGGGGAGCTGTTTTTT,CASSPGLANTGELFF
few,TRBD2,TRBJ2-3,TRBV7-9,TGTGCCAGCAGCGCCCGACTAGCGGGGGCGGTAGATACGCAGTATTTT,CASSARLAGAVDTQYF
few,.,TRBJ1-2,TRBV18,TGTGCCAGCTCACCACCATCCCAGATCCTTAACTATGGCTACACCTTC,CASSPPSQILNYGYTF
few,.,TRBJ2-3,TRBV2,TGTGCCAGCAGTGGTTTGGGGGCCACAGATACGCAGTATTTT,CASSGLGATDTQYF
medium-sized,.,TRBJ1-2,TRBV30,TGTGCCTGGAGTGTCAGGAGGGTTAACTATGGCTACACCTTC,CAWSVRRVNYGYTF
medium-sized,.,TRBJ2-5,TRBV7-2,TGTGCCAGCAGCTTAGACGGTAACTTCCAAGAGACCCAGTACTTC,CASSLDGNFQETQYF
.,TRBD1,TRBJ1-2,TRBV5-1,TGCGCCAGCAGCCTAATATCCTATGTACCGGGACAGGGGTTGGCTAACTATGGCTACACCTTC,CASSLISYVPGQGLANYGYTF